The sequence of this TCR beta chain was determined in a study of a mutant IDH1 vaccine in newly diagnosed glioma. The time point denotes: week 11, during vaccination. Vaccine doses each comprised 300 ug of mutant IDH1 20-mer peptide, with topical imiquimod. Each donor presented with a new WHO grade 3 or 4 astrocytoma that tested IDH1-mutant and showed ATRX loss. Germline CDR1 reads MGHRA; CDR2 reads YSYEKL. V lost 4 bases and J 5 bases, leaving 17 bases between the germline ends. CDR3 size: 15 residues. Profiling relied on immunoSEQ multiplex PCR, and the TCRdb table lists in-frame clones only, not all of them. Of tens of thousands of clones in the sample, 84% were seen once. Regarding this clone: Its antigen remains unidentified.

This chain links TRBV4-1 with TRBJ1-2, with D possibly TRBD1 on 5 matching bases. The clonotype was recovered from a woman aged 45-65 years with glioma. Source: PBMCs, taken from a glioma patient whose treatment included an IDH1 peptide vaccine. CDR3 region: CASSPNPPRGYGYTF. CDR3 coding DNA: TGCGCCAGCAGCCCGAATCCCCCCCGGGGGTATGGCTACACCTTC.